Each of the 13 T cell receptor beta chains below was sequenced from the same sample in a study of T cells after yellow fever vaccination. MiXCR, run by TCRdb on the 5' RACE reads, gives a single entry per CDR3 protein. The sample consists of just over 300,000 distinct CDR3 sequences, 3% to 4.5% of them appearing once. Sequenced here: PBMCs, sampled on the day of the yellow fever booster vaccination. Receptors were obtained from a man aged 18 to 30 who received the YFV17D yellow fever vaccine.

This clonotype was picked up many times. The rearrangement uses TRBV7-2 and TRBJ2-1; D remains unclear. Germline CDR1 and CDR2: SGHTA and FQGNSA. Trimming left V 5 bases short and J 0 bases short, with 8 bases between. The CDR3 runs 14 residues. The CDR3 DNA reads TGTGCCAGCAGCCCCGACCCCTCCTACAATGAGCAGTTCTTC. Protein product: CASSPDPSYNEQFF. The full variable domain, in which reference TRBV7-2 and TRBJ2-1 provide the parts outside the CDR3, is GAGVSQSPSNKVTEKGKDVELRCDPISGHTALYWYRQSLGQGLEFLIYFQGNSAPDKSGLPSDRFSAERTGGSVSTLTIQRTQQEDSAVYLCASSPDPSYNEQFFGPGTRLTVL.

This clonotype has a handful of counts. The CDR3 sequence is CASSLSWASETQYF. The CDR3 region has the DNA TGTGCCAGCAGCTTATCCTGGGCCTCGGAGACCCAGTACTTC. The chain has TRBV7-2 and TRBJ2-5; D ambiguous. The germline V gene has CDR1 SGHTA and CDR2 FQGNSA. V was cut by 2 bases and J by 5 bases, with 12 bases left in between. The CDR3 covers 14 residues.

This clonotype was detected many times. The rearrangement links TRBV6-5 to TRBJ2-7; TRBD1 agrees at 7 bases. Germline lookup yields CDR1 MNHEY and CDR2 SVGAGI. The trim removed 4 bases at V and 1 base at J, leaving 7 bases unmatched. The CDR3 loop spans 15 amino acids. Here the CDR3 reads CASSSPADRSYEQYF. The CDR3 DNA is TGTGCCAGCAGTTCCCCCGCGGACAGGTCCTACGAGCAGTACTTC.

This clonotype was observed many times. This rearrangement joins TRBV11-2 to TRBJ2-2, with D hard to call. V was cut by 1 base and J by 3 bases, with 6 bases left in between. CDR1 and CDR2 (germline): SGHAT, FQNNGV. The CDR3 length is 14 residues. The CDR3 DNA reads as TGTGCCAGCAGCTTAGTTCGGTACACCGGGGAGCTGTTTTTT. It codes for CASSLVRYTGELFF.

The V and J genes are TRBV4-3 and TRBJ2-3; D not resolved. V was shortened by 3 bases and J by 4 bases, with 14 bases between the two germline ends. Per germline, CDR1 LGHNA and CDR2 YSLEER. The CDR3 has 15 amino acids. The chain's CDR3 is CASSQSSSGADTQYF. The CDR3, as DNA: TGCGCCAGCAGCCAGTCTTCCTCTGGGGCAGATACGCAGTATTTT.

The rearrangement uses TRBV6-6 and TRBJ1-5; 8 nucleotides line up with TRBD1. CDR3 size: 14 residues. V gave up 5 bases and J gave up 2 bases; unmatched junction bases: 2. Germline values: CDR1 MNHNY, CDR2 SVGAGI (reference sequence). DNA of the CDR3: TGTGCCAGCAGTAAGACAGGGGGCAATCAGCCCCAGCATTTT. Protein product: CASSKTGGNQPQHF.

A few counts support this clonotype. The chain carries TRBV4-1 and TRBJ2-7, with D unresolved. The length of the CDR3 is 13 residues. V gave up 5 bases and J gave up 2 bases, with 10 bases separating them. Germline V gene data show CDR1 as MGHRA and CDR2 as YSYEKL. The CDR3 coding sequence is TGCGCCAGCAGCTATACCTTGACCTACGAGCAGTACTTC. Translated: CASSYTLTYEQYF.

At least ten counts were recorded for this clonotype. The genes are TRBV5-1 and TRBJ2-5; D gene ambiguous. This CDR3 region has 13 residues. With 5 bases removed from V and 2 bases from J, the gap between germline ends came to 10 bases. Per germline, CDR1 SGHRS and CDR2 YFSETQ. This chain's CDR3 is CASRRGEQETQYF. Here the CDR3 DNA reads TGCGCCAGCAGACGAGGCGAACAAGAGACCCAGTACTTC.

In its sample, this clonotype was seen a few times. The chain has TRBV5-1 and TRBJ1-1; D gene ambiguous. CDR3 length: 17 amino acids. V was pared by 0 bases and J by 5 bases, with 20 bases between. Germline values: CDR1 SGHRS, CDR2 YFSETQ. CDR3: CASSLALTRRPLTEAFF. The CDR3 bases are TGCGCCAGCAGCTTGGCCCTAACCAGGCGCCCCCTGACTGAAGCTTTCTTT.

This clonotype was seen just once. The chain carries TRBV11-3 and TRBJ2-3; tentatively, D is TRBD1 (6 bases). CDR3 length: 15 amino acids. Trimming removed 2 bases from V and 4 bases from J, with 13 bases in between. CDR1 is SGHNT, CDR2 YENEEA, per germline. CDR3 loop: CASSLKGSGADTQYF. CDR3 in DNA: TGTGCCAGCAGCTTAAAAGGTTCAGGGGCAGATACGCAGTATTTT. The complete variable domain, with remaining parts taken from reference TRBV11-3 and TRBJ2-3, reads EAGVVQSPRYKIIEKKQPVAFWCNPISGHNTLYWYLQNLGQGPELLIRYENEEAVDDSQLPKDRFSAERLKGVDSTLKIQPAELGDSAVYLCASSLKGSGADTQYFGPGTRLTVL.

Many counts were recorded for this clonotype. This rearrangement joins TRBV4-3 to TRBJ2-5; no definite D call. Germline V CDR1 and CDR2: LGHNA, YSLEER. Trimming removed 2 bases from V and 8 bases from J, with 15 bases in between. The CDR3 runs 14 residues. CDR3 region: CASSQSGSEFTQYF. Here the CDR3 DNA reads TGCGCCAGCAGCCAATCCGGCTCCGAGTTCACCCAGTACTTC.

This clonotype came up many times. The V gene is TRBV6-2 or TRBV6-3, the J gene TRBJ2-3; D is possibly TRBD1 (7 bases). The germline V gene has CDR1 MNHEY and CDR2 SVGEGT. The CDR3 spans 15 residues. With 2 bases removed from V and 4 bases from J, the gap between germline ends came to 13 bases. CDR3 amino acids: CASSYTQGGADTQYF. CDR3 DNA: TGTGCCAGCAGTTACACCCAGGGGGGTGCAGATACGCAGTATTTT.

This clonotype was detected ten times or more. V and J are TRBV5-1 and TRBJ2-3, with TRBD1 as a possible D gene (7 bases). V shed 6 bases and J shed 5 bases, with 16 bases lying between them. The CDR3 loop spans 14 amino acids. Per the germline V gene, CDR1 is SGHRS and CDR2 is YFSETQ. CDR3 nucleotide sequence: TGCGCCAGCAAGCACGGGCAGGGGGGAGATACGCAGTATTTT. Its protein is CASKHGQGGDTQYF.